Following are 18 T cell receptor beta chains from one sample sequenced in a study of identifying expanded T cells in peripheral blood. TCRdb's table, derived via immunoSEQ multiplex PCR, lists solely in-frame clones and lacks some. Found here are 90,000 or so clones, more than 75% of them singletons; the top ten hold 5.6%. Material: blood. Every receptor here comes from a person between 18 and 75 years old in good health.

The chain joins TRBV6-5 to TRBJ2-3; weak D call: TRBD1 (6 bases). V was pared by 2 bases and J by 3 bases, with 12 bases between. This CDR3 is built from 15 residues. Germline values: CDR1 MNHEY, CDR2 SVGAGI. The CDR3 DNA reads TGTGCCAGCAGTTACGATGGACAGTATACAGATACGCAGTATTTT. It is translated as CASSYDGQYTDTQYF.

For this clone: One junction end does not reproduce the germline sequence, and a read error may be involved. The CDR3 DNA follows: TGCGCCAGCAACTTGGGAACCGACCCTCTCACGAACACCGGGGAGCTGTTTTTT. Amino acid sequence: CASNLGTDPLTNTGELFF. The chain employs TRBV5-1 and TRBJ2-2, with D uncertain. The CDR3 is 18 amino acids. Per the germline V gene, CDR1 is SGHRS and CDR2 is YFSETQ.

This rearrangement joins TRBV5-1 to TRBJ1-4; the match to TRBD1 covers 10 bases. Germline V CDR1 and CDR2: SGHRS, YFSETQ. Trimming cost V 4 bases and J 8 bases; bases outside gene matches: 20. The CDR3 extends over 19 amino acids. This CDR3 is CASSLSPILGTGVGEKLFF. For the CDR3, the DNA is TGCGCCAGCAGCCTCAGTCCCATCCTGGGGACAGGGGTGGGGGAAAAACTGTTTTTT.

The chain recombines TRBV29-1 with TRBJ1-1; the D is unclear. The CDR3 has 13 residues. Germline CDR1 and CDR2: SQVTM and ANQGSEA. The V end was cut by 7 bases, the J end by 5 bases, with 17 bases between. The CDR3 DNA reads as TGCAGCGCCCTATTTGGGTTAGGTACTGAAGCTTTCTTT. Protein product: CSALFGLGTEAFF.

The CDR3 bases are TGTGCCAGCTCACCAAGGGATGCATTTTCCACCGAAGCTTTCTTT. Translation: CASSPRDAFSTEAFF. The V gene is TRBV18, the J gene TRBJ1-1; no firm D call. This CDR3 has 15 amino acids. CDR1 is KGHSH and CDR2 is LQKENI in the germline V gene. Trimming removed 2 bases from V and 8 bases from J, with 18 bases in between.

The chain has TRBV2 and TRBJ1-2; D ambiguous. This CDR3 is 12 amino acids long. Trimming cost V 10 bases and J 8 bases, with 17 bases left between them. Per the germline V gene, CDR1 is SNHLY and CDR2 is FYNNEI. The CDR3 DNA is TGTGCCACCCACCGGGGTATAGGCGGCTACACCTTC. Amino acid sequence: CATHRGIGGYTF.

CDR3 nucleotide sequence: TGTGCCAGCAGCCCGGGGACAGCCCCTAACTATGGCTACACCTTC. The encoded protein is CASSPGTAPNYGYTF. The chain is built from TRBV9 and TRBJ1-2; 7 bases map to TRBD1. V gave up 4 bases and J gave up 0 bases; unmatched junction bases: 6. CDR1 is SGDLS and CDR2 is YYNGEE in the germline V gene. The CDR3 spans 15 residues.

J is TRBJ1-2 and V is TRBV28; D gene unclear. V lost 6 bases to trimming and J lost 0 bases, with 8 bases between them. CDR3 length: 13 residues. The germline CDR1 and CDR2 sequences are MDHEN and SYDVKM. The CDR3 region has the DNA TGTGCCAGCAGGACACCGGCTAACTATGGCTACACCTTC. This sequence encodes CASRTPANYGYTF.

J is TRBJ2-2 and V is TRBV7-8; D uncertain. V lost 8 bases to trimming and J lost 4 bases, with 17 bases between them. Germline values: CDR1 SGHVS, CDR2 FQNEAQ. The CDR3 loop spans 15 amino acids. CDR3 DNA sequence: TGTGCCAGCGCTACCCGTGACGGTCCCACCGGGGAGCTGTTTTTT. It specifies CASATRDGPTGELFF.

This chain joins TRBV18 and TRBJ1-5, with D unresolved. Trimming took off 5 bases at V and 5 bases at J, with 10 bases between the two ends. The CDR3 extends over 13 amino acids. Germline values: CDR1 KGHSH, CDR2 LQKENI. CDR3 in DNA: TGTGCCAGCTCAACGGGAGTTGATCAGCCCCAGCATTTT. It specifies CASSTGVDQPQHF.

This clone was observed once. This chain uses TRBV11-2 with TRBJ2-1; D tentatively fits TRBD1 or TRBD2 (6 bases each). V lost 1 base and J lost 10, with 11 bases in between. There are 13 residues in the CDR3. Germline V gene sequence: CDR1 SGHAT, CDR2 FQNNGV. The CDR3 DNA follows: TGTGCCAGCAGCTTAGCCGCCGGGGGCGAGCAGTTCTTC. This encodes CASSLAAGGEQFF.

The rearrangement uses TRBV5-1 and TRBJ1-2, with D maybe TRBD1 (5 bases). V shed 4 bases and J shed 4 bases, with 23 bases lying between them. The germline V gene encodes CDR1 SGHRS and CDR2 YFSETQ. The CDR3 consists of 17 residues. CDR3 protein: CASSRTPRQSRSYGYTF. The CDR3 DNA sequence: TGCGCCAGCAGCAGAACACCAAGACAGAGTAGGTCCTATGGCTACACCTTC. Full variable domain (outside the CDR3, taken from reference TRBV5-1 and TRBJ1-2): KAGVTQTPRYLIKTRGQQVTLSCSPISGHRSVSWYQQTPGQGLQFLFEYFSETQRNKGNFPGRFSGRQFSNSRSEMNVSTLELGDSALYLCASSRTPRQSRSYGYTFGSGTRLTVV.

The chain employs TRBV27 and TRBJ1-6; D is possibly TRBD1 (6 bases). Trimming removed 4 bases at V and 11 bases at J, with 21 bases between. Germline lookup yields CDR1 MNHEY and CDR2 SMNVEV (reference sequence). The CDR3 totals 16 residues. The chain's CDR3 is CASSYRGGTQRPPLHF. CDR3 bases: TGTGCCAGCAGTTATCGGGGGGGGACACAACGGCCACCCCTCCACTTT.

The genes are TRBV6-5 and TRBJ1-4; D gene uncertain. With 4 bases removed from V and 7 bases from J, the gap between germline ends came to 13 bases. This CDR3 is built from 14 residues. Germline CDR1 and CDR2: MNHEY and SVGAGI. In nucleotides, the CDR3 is TGTGCCAGCAGTTCCCAAGGAGGACGTGAAAAACTGTTTTTT. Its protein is CASSSQGGREKLFF.

CDR3: CASSYGHSRNSPLHF. The CDR3 nucleotides read TGTGCCAGCAGTTACGGGCACAGTAGGAATTCACCCCTCCACTTT. This chain connects TRBV6-5 to TRBJ1-6, with no clear D. CDR1 and CDR2 from the germline V gene are MNHEY and SVGAGI. The CDR3 consists of 15 residues. The V and J ends lost 2 bases and 7 bases respectively, with 12 bases between them.

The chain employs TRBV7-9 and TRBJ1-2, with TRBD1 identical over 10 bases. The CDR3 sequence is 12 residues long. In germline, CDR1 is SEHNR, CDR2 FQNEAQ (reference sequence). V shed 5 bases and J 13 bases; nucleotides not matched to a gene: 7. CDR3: CASSVGQGVVTF. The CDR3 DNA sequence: TGTGCCAGCAGCGTCGGACAGGGGGTCGTCACCTTC.

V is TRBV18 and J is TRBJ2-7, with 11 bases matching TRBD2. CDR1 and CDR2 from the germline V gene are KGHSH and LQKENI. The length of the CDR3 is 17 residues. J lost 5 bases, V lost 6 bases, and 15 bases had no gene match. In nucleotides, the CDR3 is TGTGCCAGCTCCCCCATCGGGACTAGCGGTAGTCTAAACGAGCAGTACTTC. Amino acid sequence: CASSPIGTSGSLNEQYF.

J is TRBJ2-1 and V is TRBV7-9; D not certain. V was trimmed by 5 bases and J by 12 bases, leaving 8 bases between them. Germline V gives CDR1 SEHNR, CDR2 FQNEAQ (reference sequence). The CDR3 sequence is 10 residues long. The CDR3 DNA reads TGTGCCAGCAGCGAGGCCGTGCAGTTCTTC. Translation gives CASSEAVQFF.